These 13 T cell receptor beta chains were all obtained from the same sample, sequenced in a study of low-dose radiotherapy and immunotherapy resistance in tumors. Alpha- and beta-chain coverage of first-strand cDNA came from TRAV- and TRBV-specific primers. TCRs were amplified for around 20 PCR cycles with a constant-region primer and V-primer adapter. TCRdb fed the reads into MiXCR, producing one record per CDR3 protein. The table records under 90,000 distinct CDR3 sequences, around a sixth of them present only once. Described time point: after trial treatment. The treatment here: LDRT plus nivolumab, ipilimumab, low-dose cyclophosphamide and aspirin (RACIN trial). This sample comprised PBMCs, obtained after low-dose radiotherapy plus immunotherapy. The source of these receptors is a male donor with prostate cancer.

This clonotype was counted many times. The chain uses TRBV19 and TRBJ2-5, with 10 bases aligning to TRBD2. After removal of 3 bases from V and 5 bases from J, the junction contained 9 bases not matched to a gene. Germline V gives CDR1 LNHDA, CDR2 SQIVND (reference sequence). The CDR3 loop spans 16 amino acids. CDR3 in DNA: TGTGCCAGTAGTATTGACGCAGCGGGAGGGCCGGAGACCCAGTACTTC. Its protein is CASSIDAAGGPETQYF.

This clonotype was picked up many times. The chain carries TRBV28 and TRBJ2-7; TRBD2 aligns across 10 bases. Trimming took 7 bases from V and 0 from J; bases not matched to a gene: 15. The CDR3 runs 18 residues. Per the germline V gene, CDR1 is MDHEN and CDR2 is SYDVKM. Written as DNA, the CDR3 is TGTGCCAGCAATACTGGGGCTAGCGGGAGTGGAAGCTCCTACGAGCAGTACTTC. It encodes CASNTGASGSGSSYEQYF.

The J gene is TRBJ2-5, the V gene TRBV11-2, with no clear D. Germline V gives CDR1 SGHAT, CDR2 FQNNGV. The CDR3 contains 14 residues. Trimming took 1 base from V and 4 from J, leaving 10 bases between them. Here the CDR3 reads CASSLARLGETQYF. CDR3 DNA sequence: TGTGCCAGCAGCTTAGCTCGGCTAGGAGAGACCCAGTACTTC. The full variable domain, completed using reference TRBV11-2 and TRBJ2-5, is EAGVAQSPRYKIIEKRQSVAFWCNPISGHATLYWYQQILGQGPKLLIQFQNNGVVDDSQLPKDRFSAERLKGVDSTLKIQPAKLEDSAVYLCASSLARLGETQYFGPGTRLLVL.

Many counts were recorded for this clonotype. As DNA, the CDR3 is TGCGCCAGCAGCCAAGAACAGGGGAGACATGAAAAACTGTTTTTT. This gives the protein CASSQEQGRHEKLFF. This chain joins TRBV4-3 and TRBJ1-4; the match to TRBD1 covers 7 bases. The CDR3 contains 15 residues. V was clipped by 0 bases and J by 6 bases; unmatched bases: 4. Germline V gene lookup returns CDR1 LGHNA and CDR2 YSLEER.

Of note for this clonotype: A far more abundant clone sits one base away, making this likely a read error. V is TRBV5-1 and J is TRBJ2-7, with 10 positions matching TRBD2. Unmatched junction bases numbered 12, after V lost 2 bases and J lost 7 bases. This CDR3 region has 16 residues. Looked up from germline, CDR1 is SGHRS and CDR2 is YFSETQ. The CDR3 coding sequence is TGCGCCAGCAGCTTCACTAGCGGGAAGGAATACAATGAGCAGTACTTC. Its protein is CASSFTSGKEYNEQYF.

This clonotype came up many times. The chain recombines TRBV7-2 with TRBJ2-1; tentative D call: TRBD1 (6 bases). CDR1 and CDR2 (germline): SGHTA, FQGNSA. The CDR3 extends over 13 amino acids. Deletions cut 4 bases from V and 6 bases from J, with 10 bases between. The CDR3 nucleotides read TGTGCCAGCAGCTGGACAGCCACCAATGAGCAGTTCTTC. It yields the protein CASSWTATNEQFF.

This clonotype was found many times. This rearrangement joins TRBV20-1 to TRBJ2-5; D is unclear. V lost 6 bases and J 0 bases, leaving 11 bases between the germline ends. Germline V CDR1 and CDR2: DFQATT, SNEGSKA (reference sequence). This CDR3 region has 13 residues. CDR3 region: CSASYRYQETQYF. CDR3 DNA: TGCAGTGCGTCCTACCGGTACCAAGAGACCCAGTACTTC.

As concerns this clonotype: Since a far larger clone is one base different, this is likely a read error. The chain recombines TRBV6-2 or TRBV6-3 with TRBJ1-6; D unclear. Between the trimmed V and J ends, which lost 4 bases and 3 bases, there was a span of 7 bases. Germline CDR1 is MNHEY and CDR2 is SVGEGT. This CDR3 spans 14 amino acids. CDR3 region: CASSLVRYNSPLHF. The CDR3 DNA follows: TGTGCCAGCAGTTTAGTTCGCTATAATTCACCCCTCCACTTT.

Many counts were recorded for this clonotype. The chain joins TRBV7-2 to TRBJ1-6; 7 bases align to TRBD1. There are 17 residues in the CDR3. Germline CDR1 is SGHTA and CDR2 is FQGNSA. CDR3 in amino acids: CACQRDRSPTYNSPLHF. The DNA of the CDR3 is TGTGCTTGCCAACGGGACAGATCACCAACCTATAATTCACCCCTCCACTTT. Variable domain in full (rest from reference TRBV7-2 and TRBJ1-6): GAGVSQSPSNKVTEKGKDVELRCDPISGHTALYWYRQSLGQGLEFLIYFQGNSAPDKSGLPSDRFSAERTGGSVSTLTIQRTQQEDSAVYLCACQRDRSPTYNSPLHFGNGTRLTVT.

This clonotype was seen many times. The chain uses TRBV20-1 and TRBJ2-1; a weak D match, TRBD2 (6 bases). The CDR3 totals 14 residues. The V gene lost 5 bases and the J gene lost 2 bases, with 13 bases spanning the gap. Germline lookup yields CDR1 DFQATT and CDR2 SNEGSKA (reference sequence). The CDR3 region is CSAPRAGTYNEQFF. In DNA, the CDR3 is TGCAGTGCTCCCCGGGCGGGAACCTACAATGAGCAGTTCTTC.

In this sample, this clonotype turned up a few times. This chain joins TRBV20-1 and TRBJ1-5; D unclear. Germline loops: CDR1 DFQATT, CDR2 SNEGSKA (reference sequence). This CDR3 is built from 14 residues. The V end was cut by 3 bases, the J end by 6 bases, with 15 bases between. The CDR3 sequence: CSASPGGGGQPQHF. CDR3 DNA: TGCAGTGCTAGCCCCGGAGGTGGAGGTCAGCCCCAGCATTTT.

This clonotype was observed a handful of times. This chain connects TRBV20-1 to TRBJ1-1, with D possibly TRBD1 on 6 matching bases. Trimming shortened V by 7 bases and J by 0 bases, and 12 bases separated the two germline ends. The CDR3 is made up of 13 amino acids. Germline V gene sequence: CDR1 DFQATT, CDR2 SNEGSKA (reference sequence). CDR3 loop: CSGQGQMNTEAFF. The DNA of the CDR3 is TGCAGTGGTCAGGGGCAGATGAACACTGAAGCTTTCTTT.

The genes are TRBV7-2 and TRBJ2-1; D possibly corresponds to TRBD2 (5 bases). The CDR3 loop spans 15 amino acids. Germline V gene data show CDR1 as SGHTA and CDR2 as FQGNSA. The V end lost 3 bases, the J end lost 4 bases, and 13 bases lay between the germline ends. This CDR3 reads CASSFGGPGYNEQFF. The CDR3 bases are TGTGCCAGCAGCTTTGGCGGTCCGGGGTACAATGAGCAGTTCTTC.